These 18 T cell receptor beta chains originate from one sample sequenced in a study of cytomegalovirus exposure and HLA in healthy donors. Primers: 60 Vbeta forward and 13 Jbeta reverse. Libraries were prepared by immunoSEQ multiplex PCR; TCRdb keeps only in-frame clonotypes and omits some of them. The sample has about 190,000 clones; 65% to 85% are singletons. The sample taken for sequencing was PBMCs. The source is a man aged 18 to 30 in good health and CMV-seronegative.

The chain combines TRBV4-1 with TRBJ2-2, with a possible D match to TRBD2 (6 bases). Germline V CDR1 and CDR2: MGHRA, YSYEKL. The CDR3 extends over 18 amino acids. V shed 3 bases and J shed 3 bases, with 20 bases lying between them. The CDR3 region is CASSQMQRRASYTGELFF. DNA for the CDR3: TGCGCCAGCAGCCAGATGCAAAGGAGGGCCAGTTACACCGGGGAGCTGTTTTTT.

This clone was found a few times. The CDR3 sequence is CASSMRSQGEDYGYTF. CDR3 DNA: TGTGCCAGTAGTATGAGGTCCCAGGGGGAAGACTATGGCTACACCTTC. The gene calls are TRBV19 and TRBJ1-2; 7 positions agree with TRBD1. The CDR3 covers 16 residues. Germline V CDR1 and CDR2: LNHDA, SQIVND (reference sequence). The V gene end was trimmed by 3 bases and the J gene end by 3 bases; junction bases not matched to a gene: 10.

The chain recombines TRBV4-3 with TRBJ2-1, with D perhaps matching TRBD2 (7 bases). Germline V gene data show CDR1 as LGHNA and CDR2 as YSLEER. The length of the CDR3 is 15 residues. V was cut by 4 bases and J by 9 bases, with 19 bases left in between. The DNA of the CDR3 is TGCGCCAGCAGCCGGGGGGGGCACAGGGATATTGAGCAGTTCTTC. Residues: CASSRGGHRDIEQFF.

The chain joins TRBV5-1 to TRBJ1-5; D gene ambiguous. The germline V gene has CDR1 SGHRS and CDR2 YFSETQ. The V gene lost 1 base and the J gene lost 5 bases, with 7 bases spanning the gap. This CDR3 has 13 residues. CDR3: CASSLNSHQPQHF. The CDR3 region has the DNA TGCGCCAGCAGCTTGAACAGTCATCAGCCCCAGCATTTT.

The genes are TRBV7-2 and TRBJ2-5; weak D call: TRBD1 (5 bases). Germline V gives CDR1 SGHTA, CDR2 FQGNSA. This CDR3 comprises 15 residues. The V gene lost 3 bases and the J gene lost 5 bases, with 16 bases spanning the gap. CDR3 DNA sequence: TGTGCCAGCAGCTTCCTAGGACACGGGTTGGAGACCCAGTACTTC. Its protein is CASSFLGHGLETQYF.

This clone has more than one count but fewer than ten. The chain is built from TRBV4-1 and TRBJ2-5; 8 nucleotides agree with TRBD2. Trimming removed 4 bases from V and 5 bases from J; junction bases left unmatched: 9. The CDR3 loop spans 15 amino acids. Germline CDR1 is MGHRA and CDR2 is YSYEKL. CDR3 residues: CASSPGGGMDETQYF. In nucleotides, the CDR3 is TGCGCCAGCAGCCCCGGGGGGGGGATGGATGAGACCCAGTACTTC.

This chain connects TRBV28 to TRBJ2-5; possibly TRBD1 for D (7 bases). The J call may be in error: the DNA end matches TRBJ2-7 better. The germline CDR1 and CDR2 sequences are MDHEN and SYDVKM. This CDR3 has 15 amino acids. In DNA form, the CDR3 reads TGTGCCAGCAGTTACCCCAGGGGGGCGTCTTACGAGCAGTACTTC. Translation gives CASSYPRGASYEQYF.

Notes on this clone: The junction does not match germline at one end; this may be a read error. The CDR3 DNA reads TGTGTCAGCGGAGACCAAAGCAATCAGCCCCAGCATTTT. This translates into CVSGDQSNQPQHF. The chain combines TRBV9 with TRBJ1-5; no clear D gene. The CDR3 spans 13 residues. Looked up from germline, CDR1 is SGDLS and CDR2 is YYNGEE.

The genes are TRBV15 and TRBJ2-7; TRBD1 aligns across 7 bases. The CDR3 is made up of 14 amino acids. V was pared by 1 base and J by 6 bases, with 6 bases of the junction left unmatched. CDR1 and CDR2 from the germline V gene are LNHNV and YYDKDF (reference sequence). The CDR3 nucleotides are TGTGCCACCAGCAGAGGGACAGGAGGAAGCGAGCAGTACTTC. Translation: CATSRGTGGSEQYF.

V gene TRBV28 combines with J gene TRBJ1-5; TRBD1 aligns across 8 bases. CDR1 is MDHEN, CDR2 SYDVKM, per germline. Germline trimming cut 6 bases from V and 2 bases from J; bases unmatched to any gene: 6. The CDR3 consists of 15 residues. Here the CDR3 DNA reads TGTGCCAGCAGGACAGGGGAAGGAGGCAATCAGCCCCAGCATTTT. It yields the protein CASRTGEGGNQPQHF.

DNA of the CDR3: TGTGCCAGCAGTGTGAAAGGGGCAGGGGGGTCACCCCTCCACTTT. As protein: CASSVKGAGGSPLHF. The chain couples TRBV6-1 to TRBJ1-6; 7 bases match TRBD1. The CDR3 loop spans 15 amino acids. Germline-derived CDR1 and CDR2 are MNHNS and SASEGT. Trimming cost V 4 bases and J 10 bases; bases outside gene matches: 10.

This chain uses TRBV28 with TRBJ1-1; D unclear. Trimming removed 6 bases at V and 7 bases at J, with 21 bases between. Germline-derived CDR1 and CDR2 are MDHEN and SYDVKM. The CDR3 has 15 amino acids. This CDR3 reads CASSTSPSNSYEAFF. CDR3 sequence (DNA): TGTGCCAGCAGCACCAGCCCCTCTAACAGCTATGAAGCTTTCTTT. Supplemented by reference TRBV28 and TRBJ1-1, the full variable domain reads DVKVTQSSRYLVKRTGEKVFLECVQDMDHENMFWYRQDPGLGLRLIYFSYDVKMKEKGDIPEGYSVSREKKERFSLILESASTNQTSMYLCASSTSPSNSYEAFFGQGTRLTVV.

The chain combines TRBV6-6 with TRBJ1-6; D is unresolved. Per germline, CDR1 MNHNY and CDR2 SVGAGI (reference sequence). The CDR3 sequence is 13 residues long. V was cut by 4 bases and J by 10 bases, with 11 bases left in between. CDR3 bases: TGTGCCAGCAGTTCCCAGTTTCGCTCACCCCTCCACTTT. As protein: CASSSQFRSPLHF.

This clone was seen a handful of times. The gene calls are TRBV6-1 and TRBJ1-1, with TRBD1 identical over 7 bases. V dropped 4 bases and J dropped 0; count of bases not matched to a gene: 11. CDR3 length: 17 residues. Germline CDR1 is MNHNS and CDR2 is SASEGT. The CDR3 spells CASSVDAEGAMNTEAFF. CDR3 coding DNA: TGTGCCAGCAGTGTTGATGCCGAGGGGGCGATGAACACTGAAGCTTTCTTT.

This chain links TRBV6-6 with TRBJ2-3, with 10 bases fitting TRBD2. Germline V CDR1 and CDR2: MNHNY, SVGAGI (reference sequence). J was trimmed by 3 bases and V by 6 bases; bases with no gene match: 9. The CDR3 contains 16 residues. The CDR3 reads CASSRRLSGGTDTQYF. For the CDR3, the DNA is TGTGCCAGCAGCCGACGACTTAGCGGGGGGACAGATACGCAGTATTTT.

The chain uses TRBV5-1 and TRBJ1-1; maybe TRBD1 (6 bases). Per the germline V gene, CDR1 is SGHRS and CDR2 is YFSETQ. V gave up 4 bases and J gave up 1 base, with 17 bases separating them. The CDR3 has 16 residues. The CDR3 spells CASSQGGARGNTEAFF. CDR3 sequence (DNA): TGCGCCAGCAGCCAAGGGGGGGCGCGCGGGAACACTGAAGCTTTCTTT.

J is TRBJ2-3 and V is TRBV13, with TRBD1 matching 7 bases. Trimming cost V 6 bases and J 14 bases; bases outside gene matches: 17. The germline gives CDR1 PRHDT, CDR2 FYEKMQ (reference sequence). This CDR3 spans 14 amino acids. CDR3 DNA sequence: TGTGCCAGCAGTAGGACAGGCAGGGCCGTTTATCCGTATTTT. Protein sequence: CASSRTGRAVYPYF.

This chain links TRBV6-4 with TRBJ2-3, with 10 positions matching TRBD2. From germline, CDR1 is MRHNA and CDR2 SNTAGT. J was trimmed by 2 bases and V by 3 bases; bases with no gene match: 2. The CDR3 has 15 amino acids. As DNA, the CDR3 is TGTGCCAGCAGTGATACTAGCGGGACCACAGATACGCAGTATTTT. Amino acid sequence: CASSDTSGTTDTQYF.